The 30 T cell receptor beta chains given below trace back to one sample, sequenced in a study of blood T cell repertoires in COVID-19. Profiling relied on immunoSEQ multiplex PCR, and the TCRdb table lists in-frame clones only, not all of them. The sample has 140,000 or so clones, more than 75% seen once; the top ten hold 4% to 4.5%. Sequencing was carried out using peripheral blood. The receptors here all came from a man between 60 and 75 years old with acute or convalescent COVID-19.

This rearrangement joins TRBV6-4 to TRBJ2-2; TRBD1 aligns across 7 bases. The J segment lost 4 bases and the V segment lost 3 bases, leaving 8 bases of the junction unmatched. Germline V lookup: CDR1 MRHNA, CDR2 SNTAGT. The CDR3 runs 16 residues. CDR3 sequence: CASSEGTARGTGELFF. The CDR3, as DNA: TGTGCCAGCAGTGAAGGGACAGCCCGAGGCACCGGGGAGCTGTTTTTT.

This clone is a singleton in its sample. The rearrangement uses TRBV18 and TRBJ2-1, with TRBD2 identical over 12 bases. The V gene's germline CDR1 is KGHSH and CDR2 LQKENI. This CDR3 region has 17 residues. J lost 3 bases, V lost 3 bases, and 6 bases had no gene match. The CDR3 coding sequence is TGTGCCAGCTCACCCACGACTAGCGGGAGAGTCTACAATGAGCAGTTCTTC. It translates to CASSPTTSGRVYNEQFF.

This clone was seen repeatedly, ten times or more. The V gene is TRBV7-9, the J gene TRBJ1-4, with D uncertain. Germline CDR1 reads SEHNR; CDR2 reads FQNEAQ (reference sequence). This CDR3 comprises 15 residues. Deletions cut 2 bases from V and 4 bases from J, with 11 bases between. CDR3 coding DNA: TGTGCCAGCAGCTTAAGAGATCAAGATAATGAAAAACTGTTTTTT. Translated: CASSLRDQDNEKLFF.

The CDR3 is CASSAMTGNEQFF. The CDR3 DNA sequence: TGTGCCAGCAGTGCTATGACGGGGAATGAGCAGTTCTTC. J is TRBJ2-1 and V is TRBV2; D may be TRBD2 (5 bases). The CDR3 sequence is 13 residues long. V lost 4 bases and J lost 7, with 11 bases in between. The germline gives CDR1 SNHLY, CDR2 FYNNEI.

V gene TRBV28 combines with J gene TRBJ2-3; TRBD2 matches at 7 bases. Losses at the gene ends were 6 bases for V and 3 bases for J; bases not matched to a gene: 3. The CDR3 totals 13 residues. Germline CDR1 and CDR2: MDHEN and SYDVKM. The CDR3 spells CASRPGGTDTQYF. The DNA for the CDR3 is TGTGCCAGCAGACCCGGGGGGACAGATACGCAGTATTTT.

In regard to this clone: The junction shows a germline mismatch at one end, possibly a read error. The DNA for the CDR3 is TGCGCCAGCAGCCAAGGGAATAGCGGGAGGTACACTGAGCAGTTCTTC. Amino acids: CASSQGNSGRYTEQFF. The V call is TRBV5-1, the J call TRBJ2-1; 10 bases map to TRBD2. The V gene's germline CDR1 is SGHRS and CDR2 YFSETQ. The CDR3 has 16 residues.

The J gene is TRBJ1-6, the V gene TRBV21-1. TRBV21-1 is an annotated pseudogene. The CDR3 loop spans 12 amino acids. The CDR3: CASSPRFRPLHF. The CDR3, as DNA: TGTGCCAGCAGCCCCCGCTTTCGGCCCCTCCACTTT.

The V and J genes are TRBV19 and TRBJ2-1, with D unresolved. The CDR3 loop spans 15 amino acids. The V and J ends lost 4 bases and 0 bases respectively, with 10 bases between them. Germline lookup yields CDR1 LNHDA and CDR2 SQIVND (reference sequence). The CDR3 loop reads CASSTQEPSYNEQFF. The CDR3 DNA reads TGTGCCAGTAGTACCCAGGAACCCTCCTACAATGAGCAGTTCTTC.

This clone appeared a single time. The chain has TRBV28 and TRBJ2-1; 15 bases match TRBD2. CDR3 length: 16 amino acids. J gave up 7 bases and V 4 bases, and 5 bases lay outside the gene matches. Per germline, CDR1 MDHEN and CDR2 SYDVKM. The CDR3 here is CASSSGLAGGGNEQFF. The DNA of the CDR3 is TGTGCCAGCAGTTCGGGACTAGCGGGAGGAGGGAATGAGCAGTTCTTC.

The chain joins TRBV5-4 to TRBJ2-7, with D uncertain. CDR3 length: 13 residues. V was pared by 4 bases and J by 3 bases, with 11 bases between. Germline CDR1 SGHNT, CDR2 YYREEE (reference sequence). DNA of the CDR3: TGTGCCAGCAGCCTGGACGGTTTCTACGAGCAGTACTTC. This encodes CASSLDGFYEQYF.

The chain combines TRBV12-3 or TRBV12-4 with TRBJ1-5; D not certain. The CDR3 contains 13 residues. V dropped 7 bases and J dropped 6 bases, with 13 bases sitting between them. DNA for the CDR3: TGTGCCAGCAATCGCGGCTTCGGTCAGCCCCAGCATTTT. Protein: CASNRGFGQPQHF.

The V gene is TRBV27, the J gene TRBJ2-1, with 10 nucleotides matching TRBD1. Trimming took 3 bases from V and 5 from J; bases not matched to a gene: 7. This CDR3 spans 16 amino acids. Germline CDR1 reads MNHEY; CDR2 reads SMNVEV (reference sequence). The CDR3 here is CASSLGDRGQNNEQFF. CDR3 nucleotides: TGTGCCAGCAGTTTGGGAGACAGGGGGCAAAACAATGAGCAGTTCTTC.

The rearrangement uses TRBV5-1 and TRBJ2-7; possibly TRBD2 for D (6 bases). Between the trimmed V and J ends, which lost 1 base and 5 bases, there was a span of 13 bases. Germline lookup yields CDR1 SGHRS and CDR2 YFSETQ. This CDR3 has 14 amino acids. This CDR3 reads CASSLNPTGDEQYF. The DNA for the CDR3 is TGCGCCAGCAGCTTGAACCCTACGGGGGACGAGCAGTACTTC.

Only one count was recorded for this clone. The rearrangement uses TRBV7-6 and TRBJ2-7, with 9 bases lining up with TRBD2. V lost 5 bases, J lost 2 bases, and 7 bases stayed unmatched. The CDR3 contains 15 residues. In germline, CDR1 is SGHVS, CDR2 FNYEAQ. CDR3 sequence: CASSPSSGAPYEQYF. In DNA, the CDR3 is TGTGCCAGCAGCCCATCTAGCGGGGCCCCCTACGAGCAGTACTTC.

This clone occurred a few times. The CDR3 spells CASSLGQSELSEAFF. The CDR3 DNA sequence: TGCGCCAGCAGCTTGGGCCAATCTGAGTTATCTGAAGCTTTCTTT. This chain joins TRBV5-1 and TRBJ1-1; D gene uncertain. CDR3 length: 15 residues. Germline CDR1 SGHRS, CDR2 YFSETQ. Trimming took off 0 bases at V and 6 bases at J, with 15 bases between the two ends.

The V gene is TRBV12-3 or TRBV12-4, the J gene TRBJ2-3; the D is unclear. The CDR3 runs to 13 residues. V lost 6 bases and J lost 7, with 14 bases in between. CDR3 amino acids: CASSPQTPYTQYF. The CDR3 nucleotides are TGTGCCAGCAGCCCCCAGACTCCTTATACGCAGTATTTT.

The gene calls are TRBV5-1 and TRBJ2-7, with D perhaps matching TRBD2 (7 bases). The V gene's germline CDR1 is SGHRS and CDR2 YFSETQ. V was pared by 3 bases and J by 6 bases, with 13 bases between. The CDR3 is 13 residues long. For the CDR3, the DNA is TGCGCCAGCAGCTGGGGGGGCAGGTTCGAGCAGTACTTC. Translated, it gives CASSWGGRFEQYF. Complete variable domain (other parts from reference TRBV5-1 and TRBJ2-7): KAGVTQTPRYLIKTRGQQVTLSCSPISGHRSVSWYQQTPGQGLQFLFEYFSETQRNKGNFPGRFSGRQFSNSRSEMNVSTLELGDSALYLCASSWGGRFEQYFGPGTRLTVT.

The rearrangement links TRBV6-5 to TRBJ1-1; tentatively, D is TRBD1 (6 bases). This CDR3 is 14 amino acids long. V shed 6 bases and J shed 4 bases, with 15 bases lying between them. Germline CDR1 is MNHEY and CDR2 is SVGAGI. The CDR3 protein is CASSRPGVPTEAFF. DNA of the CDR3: TGTGCCAGCAGCCGCCCAGGGGTCCCCACTGAAGCTTTCTTT.

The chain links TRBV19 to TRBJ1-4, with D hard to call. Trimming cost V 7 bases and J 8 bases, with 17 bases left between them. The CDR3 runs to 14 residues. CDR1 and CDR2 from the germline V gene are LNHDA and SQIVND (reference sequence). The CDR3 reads CASNSAYSWEKLFF. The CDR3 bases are TGTGCCAGTAATAGTGCCTATTCTTGGGAAAAACTGTTTTTT. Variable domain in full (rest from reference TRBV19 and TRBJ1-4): DGGITQSPKYLFRKEGQNVTLSCEQNLNHDAMYWYRQDPGQGLRLIYYSQIVNDFQKGDIAEGYSVSREKKESFPLTVTSAQKNPTAFYLCASNSAYSWEKLFFGSGTQLSVL.

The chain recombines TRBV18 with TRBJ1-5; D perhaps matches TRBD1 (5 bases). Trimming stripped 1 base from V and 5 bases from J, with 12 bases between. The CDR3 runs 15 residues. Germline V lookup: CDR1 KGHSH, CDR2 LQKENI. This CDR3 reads CASSPRQGGDQPQHF. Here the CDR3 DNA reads TGTGCCAGCTCACCACGGCAGGGAGGGGATCAGCCCCAGCATTTT.

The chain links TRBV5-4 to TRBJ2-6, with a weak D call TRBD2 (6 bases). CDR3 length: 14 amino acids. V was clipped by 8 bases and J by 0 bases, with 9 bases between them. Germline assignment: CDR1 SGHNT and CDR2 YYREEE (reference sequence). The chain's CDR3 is CASGRDSGANVLTF. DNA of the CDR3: TGTGCCAGTGGGCGGGACTCTGGGGCCAACGTCCTGACTTTC.

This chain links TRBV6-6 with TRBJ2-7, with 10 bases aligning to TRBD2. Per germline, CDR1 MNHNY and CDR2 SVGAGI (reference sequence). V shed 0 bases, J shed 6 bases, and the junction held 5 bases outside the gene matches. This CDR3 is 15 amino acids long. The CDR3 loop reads CASSYSRPSGSEQYF. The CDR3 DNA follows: TGTGCCAGCAGTTACTCTAGGCCTAGCGGGAGCGAGCAGTACTTC.

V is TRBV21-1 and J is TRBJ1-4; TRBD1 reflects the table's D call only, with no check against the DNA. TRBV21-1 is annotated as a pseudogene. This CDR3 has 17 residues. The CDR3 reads CASISEDSPPENEKLFF. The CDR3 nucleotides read TGTGCCAGCATCTCCGAGGACAGCCCTCCGGAGAATGAAAAACTGTTTTTT.

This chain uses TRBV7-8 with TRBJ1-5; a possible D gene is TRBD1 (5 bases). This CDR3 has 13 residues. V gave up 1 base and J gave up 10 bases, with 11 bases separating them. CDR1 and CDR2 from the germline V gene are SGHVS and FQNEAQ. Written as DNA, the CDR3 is TGTGCCAGCAGCTTAGGGGGGGGGTTTCCCCAGCATTTT. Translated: CASSLGGGFPQHF. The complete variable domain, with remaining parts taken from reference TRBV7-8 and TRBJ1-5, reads GAGVSQSPRYKVAKRGQDVALRCDPISGHVSLFWYQQALGQGPEFLTYFQNEAQLDKSGLPSDRFFAERPEGSVSTLKIQRTQQEDSAVYLCASSLGGGFPQHFGDGTRLSIL.

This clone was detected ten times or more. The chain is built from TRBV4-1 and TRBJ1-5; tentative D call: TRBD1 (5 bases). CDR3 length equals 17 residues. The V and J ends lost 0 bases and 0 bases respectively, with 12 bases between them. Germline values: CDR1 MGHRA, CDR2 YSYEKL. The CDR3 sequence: CASSQDLGGNSNQPQHF. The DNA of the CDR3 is TGCGCCAGCAGCCAAGATTTGGGGGGGAATAGCAATCAGCCCCAGCATTTT.

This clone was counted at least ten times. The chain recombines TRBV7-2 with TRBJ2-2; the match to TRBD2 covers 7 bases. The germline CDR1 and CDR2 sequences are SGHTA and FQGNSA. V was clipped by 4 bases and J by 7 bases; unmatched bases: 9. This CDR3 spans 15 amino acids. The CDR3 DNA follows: TGTGCCAGCAGCTCCCCGGGACTACGGAACGGGGAGCTGTTTTTT. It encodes CASSSPGLRNGELFF.

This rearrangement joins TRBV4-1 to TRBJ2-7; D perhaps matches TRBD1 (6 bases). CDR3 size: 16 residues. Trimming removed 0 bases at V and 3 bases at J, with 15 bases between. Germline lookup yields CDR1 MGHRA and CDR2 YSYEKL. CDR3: CASSQEFMGHRYEQYF. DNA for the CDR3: TGCGCCAGCAGCCAAGAATTTATGGGACATCGCTACGAGCAGTACTTC.

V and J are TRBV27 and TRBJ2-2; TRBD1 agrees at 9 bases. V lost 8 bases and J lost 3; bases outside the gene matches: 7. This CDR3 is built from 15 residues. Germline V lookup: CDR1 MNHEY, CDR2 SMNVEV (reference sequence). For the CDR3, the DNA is TGTGCCAGCTGCTTGGGACAGGGTTACACCGGGGAGCTGTTTTTT. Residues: CASCLGQGYTGELFF.

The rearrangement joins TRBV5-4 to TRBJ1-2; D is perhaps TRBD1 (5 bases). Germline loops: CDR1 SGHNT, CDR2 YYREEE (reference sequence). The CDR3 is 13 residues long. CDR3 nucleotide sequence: TGTGAAGCCAGATTCATGGGGGGCTATGGCTACACCTTC. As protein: CEARFMGGYGYTF.

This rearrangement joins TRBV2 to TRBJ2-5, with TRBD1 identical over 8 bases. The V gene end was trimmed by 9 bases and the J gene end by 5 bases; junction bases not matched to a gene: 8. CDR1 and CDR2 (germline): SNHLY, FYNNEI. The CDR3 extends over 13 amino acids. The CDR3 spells CASGQGERETQYF. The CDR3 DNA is TGTGCCAGTGGACAGGGCGAACGGGAGACCCAGTACTTC. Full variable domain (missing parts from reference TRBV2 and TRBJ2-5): EPEVTQTPSHQVTQMGQEVILRCVPISNHLYFYWYRQILGQKVEFLVSFYNNEISEKSEIFDDQFSVERPDGSNFTLKIRSTKLEDSAMYFCASGQGERETQYFGPGTRLLVL.